This T cell receptor beta chain was observed in a study of blood T cell repertoires in COVID-19. For the study at large: There were acute and convalescent COVID-19 samples, and they came from the United States, Italy and Spain.

The junction had 7 bases not matched to a gene; V was cut back by 5 bases and J by 1 base. The germline CDR1 and CDR2 sequences are WNHNN and SYGVQD (reference sequence). The CDR3 consists of 17 residues. Sequencing used immunoSEQ multiplex PCR; TCRdb keeps in-frame clones, though not all of them. The data show a few hundred thousand clones, approximately 80% seen once. This clone occurred many times. V and J are TRBV10-1 and TRBJ2-6; 8 bases match TRBD1. Sequencing was performed on peripheral blood. The sequence derives from a woman aged 35 to 49 who had recovered from COVID-19. CDR3 coding DNA: TGCGCCAGCAGTAGTGGCAGGGGGCCATCTGGGGCCAACGTCCTGACTTTC. It translates to CASSSGRGPSGANVLTF.